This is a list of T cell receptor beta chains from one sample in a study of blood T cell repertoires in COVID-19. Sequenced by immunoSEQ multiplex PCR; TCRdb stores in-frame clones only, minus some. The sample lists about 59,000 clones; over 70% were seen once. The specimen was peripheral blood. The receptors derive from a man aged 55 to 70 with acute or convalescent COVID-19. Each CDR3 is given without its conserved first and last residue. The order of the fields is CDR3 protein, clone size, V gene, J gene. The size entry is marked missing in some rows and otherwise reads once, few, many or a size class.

CDR3aa: ASSVGPGAENSPLH
abundance: once
v_gene: TRBV9
j_gene: TRBJ1-6

CDR3aa: ASSLSSGYEQY
abundance: few
v_gene: TRBV27
j_gene: TRBJ2-7

CDR3aa: SVQRGDTGELF
abundance: few
v_gene: TRBV29-1
j_gene: TRBJ2-2

CDR3aa: ASSSIGGAGNQPQH
abundance: -
v_gene: TRBV7-9
j_gene: TRBJ1-5

CDR3aa: ASSRGPTTEAF
abundance: -
v_gene: TRBV19
j_gene: TRBJ1-1

CDR3aa: ASSVVAGGHYGYT
abundance: few
v_gene: TRBV9
j_gene: TRBJ1-2

CDR3aa: ASSPTGEGSEQY
abundance: -
v_gene: TRBV7-9
j_gene: TRBJ2-7

CDR3aa: ASSPRRGRGYT
abundance: -
v_gene: TRBV5-6
j_gene: TRBJ1-2

CDR3aa: ASSDYGQGLTEAF
abundance: -
v_gene: TRBV5-1
j_gene: TRBJ1-1

CDR3aa: ASTPGGGYGYT
abundance: few
v_gene: TRBV12-3/TRBV12-4
j_gene: TRBJ1-2

CDR3aa: ATSDPRGGFGGYT
abundance: -
v_gene: TRBV24-1
j_gene: TRBJ1-2

CDR3aa: AWSQDYQETQY
abundance: -
v_gene: TRBV30
j_gene: TRBJ2-5

CDR3aa: ASSLGQGKDTQY
abundance: -
v_gene: TRBV11-1
j_gene: TRBJ2-3

CDR3aa: AISESRVSNTEAF
abundance: -
v_gene: TRBV10-3
j_gene: TRBJ1-1

CDR3aa: ATSSYRNQPQH
abundance: once
v_gene: TRBV15
j_gene: TRBJ1-5

CDR3aa: ASSQEVAQNIQY
abundance: -
v_gene: TRBV14
j_gene: TRBJ2-4

CDR3aa: ASMGWATNTGELF
abundance: few
v_gene: TRBV6-5
j_gene: TRBJ2-2

CDR3aa: ATSDSLAQETQY
abundance: -
v_gene: TRBV24-1
j_gene: TRBJ2-5

CDR3aa: ATSDPPGQANTGELF
abundance: few
v_gene: TRBV24-1
j_gene: TRBJ2-2

CDR3aa: ATEWDRGDSPLH
abundance: -
v_gene: TRBV6-5
j_gene: TRBJ1-6

CDR3aa: ATAGALSYEQY
abundance: -
v_gene: TRBV10-3
j_gene: TRBJ2-7

CDR3aa: ASSSHRARWETQY
abundance: -
v_gene: TRBV27
j_gene: TRBJ2-5

CDR3aa: ASSEAGKDEKLF
abundance: -
v_gene: TRBV27
j_gene: TRBJ1-4

CDR3aa: ASSLAGASGGNEQF
abundance: -
v_gene: TRBV5-4
j_gene: TRBJ2-1

CDR3aa: SVGTNRGSGKLF
abundance: -
v_gene: TRBV29-1
j_gene: TRBJ1-4

CDR3aa: ASSYRSMNTEAF
abundance: -
v_gene: TRBV6-5
j_gene: TRBJ1-1

CDR3aa: ASKPEGQGKNEQF
abundance: -
v_gene: TRBV19
j_gene: TRBJ2-1

CDR3aa: ASSSTPGLAGGRDTQY
abundance: -
v_gene: TRBV5-1
j_gene: TRBJ2-3

CDR3aa: ASSPGGGNQPQH
abundance: -
v_gene: TRBV18
j_gene: TRBJ1-5

CDR3aa: ASSQDRGENTEAF
abundance: few
v_gene: TRBV2
j_gene: TRBJ1-1

CDR3aa: ASSAWGDFNEKLF
abundance: -
v_gene: TRBV25-1
j_gene: TRBJ1-4

CDR3aa: ASSQPSSGNTEAF
abundance: -
v_gene: TRBV4-1
j_gene: TRBJ1-1

CDR3aa: ASSPAGQGVGEQF
abundance: -
v_gene: TRBV7-6
j_gene: TRBJ2-1

CDR3aa: ASSQIPGPTGELF
abundance: -
v_gene: TRBV4-1
j_gene: TRBJ2-2

CDR3aa: ASSSMPLQPQH
abundance: -
v_gene: TRBV12-3/TRBV12-4
j_gene: TRBJ1-5

CDR3aa: AIRSDGGSAPLH
abundance: -
v_gene: TRBV10-3
j_gene: TRBJ1-6

CDR3aa: ASRGALYGYT
abundance: -
v_gene: TRBV12-3/TRBV12-4
j_gene: TRBJ1-2

CDR3aa: ASSFAGAIGDTQY
abundance: -
v_gene: TRBV5-1
j_gene: TRBJ2-3

CDR3aa: ASSLNGASPLH
abundance: -
v_gene: TRBV27
j_gene: TRBJ1-6

CDR3aa: ASRLAETVNYGYT
abundance: once
v_gene: TRBV6-1
j_gene: TRBJ1-2

CDR3aa: ASSLGLATGELF
abundance: many
v_gene: TRBV7-6
j_gene: TRBJ2-2

CDR3aa: ASSSGEGSYNSPLH
abundance: -
v_gene: TRBV7-9
j_gene: TRBJ1-6

CDR3aa: AWSRVQGASPLH
abundance: -
v_gene: TRBV30
j_gene: TRBJ1-6

CDR3aa: ASSPVRSGANVLT
abundance: -
v_gene: TRBV18
j_gene: TRBJ2-6

CDR3aa: ASTLRGEKLF
abundance: -
v_gene: TRBV19
j_gene: TRBJ1-4

CDR3aa: ASSLGGDQPQH
abundance: -
v_gene: TRBV5-1
j_gene: TRBJ1-5

CDR3aa: ASSLVRTGGLEQY
abundance: -
v_gene: TRBV11-2
j_gene: TRBJ2-7

CDR3aa: ATREIRNTEAF
abundance: -
v_gene: TRBV19
j_gene: TRBJ1-1

CDR3aa: ATSPGLAGGTDTQY
abundance: few
v_gene: TRBV24-1
j_gene: TRBJ2-3

CDR3aa: ASSLDIGVSGKTQY
abundance: -
v_gene: TRBV5-1
j_gene: TRBJ2-5

CDR3aa: ASSFLVLTQY
abundance: -
v_gene: TRBV2
j_gene: TRBJ2-3